The 25 T cell receptor beta chains in this list originate from one sample, sequenced in a study of shared clonotypes between healthy human individuals (dated by TCRdb to 2018 to 2021). Receptors were amplified or captured by the immunoSEQ multiplex PCR assay. In its TCRdb copy, this immuneACCESS table keeps in-frame sequences only and misses some clones. Where compared with another copy, unresolved V genes explain less than half of these, and the others have no known cause. This sample holds 950,000 to 1,300,000 clones; about 74% were observed only once. The ten biggest clones cover roughly 1.5% of the sample. Sequenced material: memory CD4+ T cells sorted from blood. The cell subset or site tag for this specimen amounts to: CD45RA-negative fraction. The receptors originated from a man aged 18 to 29 in good health.

The CDR3 DNA follows: TGTGCCAGCAGCTTGAGGACTAGCGGGAGCTCCTACAATGAGCAGTTCTTC. Translated: CASSLRTSGSSYNEQFF. The chain joins TRBV5-6 to TRBJ2-1; TRBD2 matches at 13 bases. Germline V gene data show CDR1 as SGHDT and CDR2 as YYEEEE. The V and J ends lost 1 base and 0 bases, in that order; junction bases with no gene match: 1. This CDR3 has 17 residues.

The chain joins TRBV6-1 to TRBJ2-1; 7 nucleotides line up with TRBD1. The CDR3 has 16 residues. Germline CDR1 reads MNHNS; CDR2 reads SASEGT. Germline trimming cut 2 bases from V and 5 bases from J; bases unmatched to any gene: 9. The CDR3 DNA sequence: TGTGCCAGCAGTGAAAGATCCGGGACAGTCAACAATGAGCAGTTCTTC. Protein sequence: CASSERSGTVNNEQFF.

This clone was detected once. This chain uses TRBV2 with TRBJ2-2; the D gene could be TRBD1 or TRBD2 (5 bases each). Germline V gives CDR1 SNHLY, CDR2 FYNNEI. This CDR3 contains 14 residues. V was clipped by 4 bases and J by 4 bases, with 10 bases between them. As DNA, the CDR3 is TGTGCCAGCAGTGTCGGGGCCGGCACCGGGGAGCTGTTTTTT. This gives the protein CASSVGAGTGELFF.

The chain recombines TRBV9 with TRBJ2-3; the D call may be TRBD1 or TRBD2 (5 bases each). The CDR3 covers 15 residues. Trimming cost V 3 bases and J 0 bases, with 11 bases left between them. Looked up from germline, CDR1 is SGDLS and CDR2 is YYNGEE. CDR3 protein: CASSARDASTDTQYF. For the CDR3, the DNA is TGTGCCAGCAGCGCCCGGGACGCAAGCACAGATACGCAGTATTTT. The full variable domain, rest sourced from reference TRBV9 and TRBJ2-3, is DSGVTQTPKHLITATGQRVTLRCSPRSGDLSVYWYQQSLDQGLQFLIQYYNGEERAKGNILERFSAQQFPDLHSELNLSSLELGDSALYFCASSARDASTDTQYFGPGTRLTVL.

This clone has only a few counts. In DNA, the CDR3 is TGCGCCAGCAGCTCTCGGACCATCAACACTGAAGCTTTCTTT. It codes for CASSSRTINTEAFF. V and J are TRBV5-1 and TRBJ1-1; D uncertain. The CDR3 length is 14 residues. The germline gives CDR1 SGHRS, CDR2 YFSETQ. Trimming cost V 3 bases and J 2 bases, with 11 bases left between them.

The rearrangement uses TRBV4-1 and TRBJ2-7; D ambiguous. The ends were cut back, 0 bases at V and 8 bases at J, with 11 bases in the middle. CDR1 MGHRA and CDR2 YSYEKL come from the germline V gene. The length of the CDR3 is 13 residues. The DNA for the CDR3 is TGCGCCAGCAGCCAAGATCCCGGGCTACAGCAGTACTTC. Encoded protein: CASSQDPGLQQYF.

This clone was observed once. The V call is TRBV7-2, the J call TRBJ2-3; 12 bases line up with TRBD1. The CDR3 contains 16 residues. CDR1 is SGHTA, CDR2 FQGNSA, per germline. Unmatched junction bases numbered 7, after V lost 5 bases and J lost 4 bases. The CDR3 region has the DNA TGTGCCAGCAGCATCCCCGGGACAGGGGGCGCAGATACGCAGTATTTT. Amino acids: CASSIPGTGGADTQYF.

This clone has only one observation. J is TRBJ2-2 and V is TRBV5-4; the match to TRBD2 covers 10 bases. The V gene's germline CDR1 is SGHNT and CDR2 YYREEE (reference sequence). CDR3 length equals 15 residues. J was trimmed by 3 bases and V by 4 bases; bases with no gene match: 3. CDR3 in amino acids: CASSTLAGDTGELFF. CDR3 DNA: TGTGCCAGCAGCACCCTAGCGGGGGACACCGGGGAGCTGTTTTTT. Variable domain in full (rest from reference TRBV5-4 and TRBJ2-2): ETGVTQSPTHLIKTRGQQVTLRCSSQSGHNTVSWYQQALGQGPQFIFQYYREEENGRGNFPPRFSGLQFPNYSSELNVNALELDDSALYLCASSTLAGDTGELFFGEGSRLTVL.

This clone turned up a few times. This chain joins TRBV5-4 and TRBJ2-2, with D unresolved. This CDR3 is built from 15 residues. Looked up from germline, CDR1 is SGHNT and CDR2 is YYREEE (reference sequence). V lost 0 bases and J lost 0, with 6 bases in between. The CDR3, as DNA: TGTGCCAGCAGCTTGGCGACCTCGAACACCGGGGAGCTGTTTTTT. Translation: CASSLATSNTGELFF.

V and J are TRBV6-5 and TRBJ2-7; the D is unclear. CDR1 MNHEY and CDR2 SVGAGI come from the germline V gene. Trimming removed 0 bases from V and 0 bases from J, with 12 bases in between. CDR3 length: 16 amino acids. The CDR3: CASSYSIRGSSYEQYF. The CDR3 nucleotides are TGTGCCAGCAGTTACTCGATACGTGGGTCCTCCTACGAGCAGTACTTC.

The chain is built from TRBV2 and TRBJ1-3; D not certain. Trimming took off 5 bases at V and 3 bases at J, with 11 bases between the two ends. The CDR3 covers 14 residues. Germline V gives CDR1 SNHLY, CDR2 FYNNEI. In nucleotides, the CDR3 is TGTGCCAGCAGTCCTACTAATCTTGGAAACACCATATATTTT. Its translation is CASSPTNLGNTIYF.

The chain uses TRBV9 and TRBJ1-1; D may be TRBD1 (5 bases). Germline values: CDR1 SGDLS, CDR2 YYNGEE. V was shortened by 0 bases and J by 8 bases, with 14 bases between the two germline ends. The CDR3 is 14 residues long. CDR3 sequence: CASSVGPGGKEAFF. CDR3 coding DNA: TGTGCCAGCAGCGTAGGCCCCGGGGGGAAGGAAGCTTTCTTT.

This clone was counted once. J is TRBJ1-2 and V is TRBV25-1; D ambiguous. Germline V gives CDR1 MGHDK, CDR2 SYGVNS. This CDR3 has 13 amino acids. V gave up 2 bases and J gave up 8 bases, with 12 bases separating them. CDR3 in amino acids: CASSEAGLGGYTF. The DNA of the CDR3 is TGTGCCAGCAGTGAAGCCGGGTTAGGGGGCTACACCTTC.

The genes are TRBV5-1 and TRBJ1-6; D remains unclear. V was clipped by 4 bases and J by 0 bases, with 14 bases between them. The CDR3 totals 17 residues. Looked up from germline, CDR1 is SGHRS and CDR2 is YFSETQ. Here the CDR3 DNA reads TGCGCCAGCAGCCCGACCTCGGGCAGCTCCTATAATTCACCCCTCCACTTT. Amino acid sequence: CASSPTSGSSYNSPLHF.

A few counts support this clone. This sequence joins TRBV19 and TRBJ2-5; 8 bases agree with TRBD2. CDR1 is LNHDA, CDR2 SQIVND, per germline (reference sequence). The CDR3 covers 13 residues. V shed 7 bases and J 4 bases; nucleotides not matched to a gene: 5. The CDR3 nucleotides are TGTGCCAGTAAACCGGGAGGGGGAGAGACCCAGTACTTC. Protein: CASKPGGGETQYF.

About this clone itself: Other DNA sequences in the sample encode the same CDR3. The chain carries TRBV9 and TRBJ2-1; D may be TRBD1 (5 bases). The V end was cut by 0 bases, the J end by 6 bases, with 7 bases between. CDR1 is SGDLS, CDR2 YYNGEE, per germline. The CDR3 runs 13 residues. The CDR3, as DNA: TGTGCCAGCAGCGTAGAGCAGGGCAATGAGCAGTTCTTC. Translation gives CASSVEQGNEQFF.

As concerns this clone: A junction end diverges from the germline sequence, so it may reflect a read error. This chain uses TRBV2 with TRBJ1-2; D possibly corresponds to TRBD1 (5 bases). The CDR3 length is 11 residues. Germline loops: CDR1 SNHLY, CDR2 FYNNEI. CDR3 bases: TGTGCCAGCAGGCAGGGCCTCTTATCGGACTTC. Translated, it gives CASRQGLLSDF.

Points on this clone: The sample contains more than one DNA sequence encoding this CDR3. The chain couples TRBV5-1 to TRBJ1-4, with D perhaps matching TRBD1 (5 bases). CDR3 size: 15 residues. Between the trimmed V and J ends, which lost 0 bases and 3 bases, there was a span of 9 bases. Germline V gives CDR1 SGHRS, CDR2 YFSETQ. The CDR3 coding sequence is TGCGCCAGCAGCTTGGATGGGGCGTCTAATGAAAAACTGTTTTTT. Encoded protein: CASSLDGASNEKLFF.

The chain recombines TRBV30 with TRBJ1-2, with D possibly matching TRBD1 (5 bases). Trimming shortened V by 2 bases and J by 6 bases, and 13 bases separated the two germline ends. This CDR3 has 13 amino acids. Germline CDR1 reads GTSNPN; CDR2 reads SVGIG (reference sequence). The CDR3 DNA sequence: TGTGCCTGGAGTAGGGGAGTTCGGGATGGCTACACCTTC. Its translation: CAWSRGVRDGYTF.

The chain carries TRBV9 and TRBJ2-1; TRBD1 or TRBD2 may be the D gene (5 bases each). The CDR3 is made up of 15 amino acids. The germline V gene encodes CDR1 SGDLS and CDR2 YYNGEE. The germline V and J ends were trimmed by 4 bases and 3 bases, with 14 bases remaining between them. The CDR3 is CASSPRSGHYNEQFF. The CDR3, as DNA: TGTGCCAGCAGCCCTAGAAGCGGACACTACAATGAGCAGTTCTTC.

In its sample, this clone was seen once. The chain combines TRBV19 with TRBJ2-1; weak D call: TRBD2 (6 bases). This CDR3 is 15 amino acids long. With 8 bases removed from V and 0 bases from J, the gap between germline ends came to 14 bases. The germline CDR1 and CDR2 sequences are LNHDA and SQIVND (reference sequence). The CDR3 nucleotides read TGTGCCAGTGCACCTAGCGTCAGCTCCTACAATGAGCAGTTCTTC. This encodes CASAPSVSSYNEQFF.

This clone was seen a single time. V usage is TRBV21-1 and J usage is TRBJ2-2; TRBD2, the table's D call, lacks a check against the DNA. TRBV21-1 is an annotated pseudogene. The CDR3 spans 18 residues. The CDR3 nucleotides read TGTGCCAGCAGCCCCCTATTTATTACGGGAGTGAACACCGGGGAGCTGTTTTTT. Translated: CASSPLFITGVNTGELFF.

The genes are TRBV5-1 and TRBJ1-1, with D perhaps matching TRBD1 (6 bases). The germline CDR1 and CDR2 sequences are SGHRS and YFSETQ. V was clipped by 0 bases and J by 3 bases, with 12 bases between them. The CDR3 is made up of 15 amino acids. DNA of the CDR3: TGCGCCAGCAGCTTGGGCCACAGGGATGACACTGAAGCTTTCTTT. This translates into CASSLGHRDDTEAFF.

This sequence joins TRBV11-3 and TRBJ1-1; 7 nucleotides agree with TRBD1. The V segment lost 5 bases and the J segment 3 bases; nucleotides outside the gene matches: 6. Germline V CDR1 and CDR2: SGHNT, YENEEA. The CDR3 is 14 residues long. The chain's CDR3 is CASSGSGQYTEAFF. DNA of the CDR3: TGTGCCAGCAGCGGGTCGGGACAGTACACTGAAGCTTTCTTT.

The chain employs TRBV2 and TRBJ1-5; 7 bases line up with TRBD1. With 8 bases clipped from V and 2 bases from J, the junction kept 15 bases outside the gene matches. Per germline, CDR1 SNHLY and CDR2 FYNNEI. The length of the CDR3 is 17 residues. The CDR3, as DNA: TGTGCCAGCCGCGGACAGGAACTTATAACGGGCAATCAGCCCCAGCATTTT. Its protein product is CASRGQELITGNQPQHF.